This passage covers 26 T cell receptor beta chains from one sample sequenced in a study of blood T cell repertoires in COVID-19. The table came from immunoSEQ multiplex PCR; TCRdb's copy has only in-frame clones and leaves some out. The table lists about 150,000 clones, around 90% of them singletons. Sequencing was performed on peripheral blood. The receptors stem from a human donor in a cohort sampled during active COVID-19.

The V gene is TRBV18, the J gene TRBJ1-4, with a weak D call TRBD1 (5 bases). V lost 0 bases to trimming and J lost 8 bases, with 13 bases between them. The germline CDR1 and CDR2 sequences are KGHSH and LQKENI. CDR3 length: 15 residues. The CDR3 DNA sequence: TGTGCCAGCTCACCACCGGTGTCTCAGGGAGAAAAACTGTTTTTT. Translating gives CASSPPVSQGEKLFF. The full variable domain, completed using reference TRBV18 and TRBJ1-4, is NAGVMQNPRHLVRRRGQEARLRCSPMKGHSHVYWYRQLPEEGLKFMVYLQKENIIDESGMPKERFSAEFPKEGPSILRIQQVVRGDSAAYFCASSPPVSQGEKLFFGSGTQLSVL.

This chain joins TRBV19 and TRBJ2-3; 13 bases align to TRBD2. Germline V gene data show CDR1 as LNHDA and CDR2 as SQIVND (reference sequence). Losses at the gene ends were 7 bases for V and 3 bases for J; bases not matched to a gene: 4. The CDR3 runs 15 residues. This CDR3 reads CASTLLAGGTDTQYF. CDR3 sequence (DNA): TGTGCCAGTACCCTACTAGCGGGGGGGACAGATACGCAGTATTTT.

This chain links TRBV25-1 with TRBJ1-2; 7 bases align to TRBD1. This CDR3 has 15 amino acids. The V and J ends lost 3 bases and 2 bases, in that order; junction bases with no gene match: 6. CDR1 and CDR2 (germline): MGHDK, SYGVNS. DNA for the CDR3: TGTGCCAGCAGTGACCCGGGACAGCAAAACTATGGCTACACCTTC. It codes for CASSDPGQQNYGYTF.

V usage is TRBV7-2 and J usage is TRBJ1-1, with TRBD1 matching 8 bases. The germline V gene has CDR1 SGHTA and CDR2 FQGNSA. Germline trimming cut 1 base from V and 1 base from J; bases unmatched to any gene: 2. The CDR3 is made up of 15 amino acids. This chain's CDR3 is CASSLGGQGNTEAFF. In DNA form, the CDR3 reads TGTGCCAGCAGCTTAGGCGGACAGGGGAACACTGAAGCTTTCTTT.

For this clone: The same CDR3 arises from other DNA sequences in this sample as well. This rearrangement joins TRBV18 to TRBJ1-2, with 9 bases aligning to TRBD1. The CDR3 has 15 residues. Germline V gives CDR1 KGHSH, CDR2 LQKENI. The ends lost 0 bases at V and 2 bases at J; junction bases unmatched: 1. CDR3 DNA: TGTGCCAGCTCACCACCGGACAGGGGCAACTATGGCTACACCTTC. As protein: CASSPPDRGNYGYTF.

The chain's CDR3 is CASTSGTGGYNEQFF. CDR3 coding DNA: TGCGCCAGCACTTCCGGGACAGGGGGCTACAATGAGCAGTTCTTC. The chain combines TRBV4-3 with TRBJ2-1; 11 bases agree with TRBD1. Trimming removed 7 bases from V and 3 bases from J; junction bases left unmatched: 5. Germline V gene lookup returns CDR1 LGHNA and CDR2 YSLEER. The CDR3 is made up of 15 amino acids.

The chain recombines TRBV6-1 with TRBJ2-1; 8 bases agree with TRBD1. V lost 3 bases and J lost 6; bases outside the gene matches: 16. The CDR3 runs to 18 residues. Germline V gene lookup returns CDR1 MNHNS and CDR2 SASEGT. CDR3 region: CASSDPFGQGRDRNEQFF. In DNA, the CDR3 is TGTGCCAGCAGTGACCCATTTGGACAGGGAAGGGACCGCAATGAGCAGTTCTTC.

This chain links TRBV30 with TRBJ1-2; maybe TRBD1 (6 bases). The length of the CDR3 is 12 residues. Germline V gives CDR1 GTSNPN, CDR2 SVGIG (reference sequence). Trimming removed 8 bases at V and 7 bases at J, with 17 bases between. CDR3 sequence: CAGKTGPRGYTF. The CDR3 nucleotides read TGTGCCGGGAAGACAGGCCCTCGTGGCTACACCTTC.

The chain recombines TRBV6-5 with TRBJ1-6; maybe TRBD1 (6 bases). Between the trimmed V and J ends, which lost 8 bases and 8 bases, there was a span of 19 bases. This CDR3 spans 15 amino acids. Germline V CDR1 and CDR2: MNHEY, SVGAGI. This CDR3 is CASSRVTGPDSPLHF. The CDR3 bases are TGTGCCAGCTCTAGGGTAACAGGGCCCGATTCACCCCTCCACTTT.

The chain has TRBV24-1 and TRBJ2-1, with TRBD2 identical over 8 bases. This CDR3 has 17 residues. From germline, CDR1 is KGHDR and CDR2 SFDVKD. V was pared by 2 bases and J by 6 bases, with 11 bases of the junction left unmatched. The CDR3 is CATSDWKGGGRGNEQFF. Written as DNA, the CDR3 is TGTGCCACCAGTGATTGGAAAGGCGGGGGGCGGGGCAATGAGCAGTTCTTC.

V gene TRBV3-1 (or the pseudogene TRBV3-2) combines with J gene TRBJ2-7, with a weak D call TRBD2 (5 bases). CDR3 size: 15 residues. V dropped 0 bases and J dropped 2 bases, with 11 bases sitting between them. Germline lookup yields CDR1 LGHDT and CDR2 YNNKEL (reference sequence). CDR3 residues: CASSQDLSGAYEQYF. The CDR3, as DNA: TGTGCCAGCAGCCAAGATCTGAGCGGAGCCTACGAGCAGTACTTC.

J is TRBJ1-5 and V is TRBV7-2, with D uncertain. This CDR3 has 15 amino acids. Germline CDR1 and CDR2: SGHTA and FQGNSA. Trimming pared 4 bases from V and 0 bases from J, leaving 10 bases between. The CDR3 sequence: CASSSPEHSNQPQHF. DNA for the CDR3: TGTGCCAGCAGCTCCCCGGAGCATAGCAATCAGCCCCAGCATTTT.

J is TRBJ1-3 and V is TRBV5-4; 7 nucleotides align to TRBD1. Looked up from germline, CDR1 is SGHNT and CDR2 is YYREEE (reference sequence). Germline trimming cut 4 bases from V and 2 bases from J; bases unmatched to any gene: 3. This CDR3 is built from 14 residues. This CDR3 reads CASSLTGTGNTIYF. CDR3 DNA sequence: TGTGCCAGCAGCCTGACAGGGACTGGAAACACCATATATTTT.

This clone was seen a handful of times. This chain links TRBV11-3 with TRBJ1-2; D not resolved. The germline V gene encodes CDR1 SGHNT and CDR2 YENEEA. This CDR3 has 13 residues. Trimming cost V 1 base and J 6 bases, with 9 bases left between them. CDR3 amino acids: CASSLVRGDGYTF. CDR3 DNA: TGTGCCAGCAGCTTAGTTAGAGGCGATGGCTACACCTTC.

The rearrangement uses TRBV6-5 and TRBJ2-7; 12 nucleotides line up with TRBD2. Germline V gene data show CDR1 as MNHEY and CDR2 as SVGAGI. V was clipped by 8 bases and J by 4 bases; unmatched bases: 3. The CDR3 sequence is 13 residues long. For the CDR3, the DNA is TGTGCCAGCTTCACTAGCGGGGGGTACGAGCAGTACTTC. As protein: CASFTSGGYEQYF.

The chain is built from TRBV9 and TRBJ2-3; tentative D call: TRBD2 (5 bases). Between the trimmed V and J ends, which lost 0 bases and 0 bases, there was a span of 11 bases. The CDR3 covers 16 residues. Germline lookup yields CDR1 SGDLS and CDR2 YYNGEE. The CDR3 region is CASSVDGMASTDTQYF. The DNA of the CDR3 is TGTGCCAGCAGCGTAGACGGGATGGCTAGCACAGATACGCAGTATTTT.

This sequence joins TRBV11-3 and TRBJ2-5, with 11 positions matching TRBD2. Germline assignment: CDR1 SGHNT and CDR2 YENEEA. This CDR3 comprises 17 residues. V lost 5 bases to trimming and J lost 2 bases; unmatched junction nucleotides: 10. CDR3 in amino acids: CASSQPGTSGGQETQYF. The DNA of the CDR3 is TGTGCCAGCAGCCAGCCCGGGACTAGCGGAGGACAAGAGACCCAGTACTTC.

V usage is TRBV7-8 and J usage is TRBJ1-1; D might be TRBD1 (5 bases). This CDR3 region has 15 residues. Germline V gene data show CDR1 as SGHVS and CDR2 as FQNEAQ. The ends were cut back, 10 bases at V and 5 bases at J, with 23 bases in the middle. CDR3 DNA: TGTGCCACCTTCGCCGCGGGACCAGAACTTACTGAAGCTTTCTTT. Its translation is CATFAAGPELTEAFF.

The V and J genes are TRBV18 and TRBJ2-5; 7 bases are shared with TRBD1. Trimming removed 3 bases from V and 1 base from J; junction bases left unmatched: 5. The CDR3 totals 15 residues. Germline-derived CDR1 and CDR2 are KGHSH and LQKENI. CDR3 sequence (DNA): TGTGCCAGCTCACCGCTCAGGACAGGCCAAGAGACCCAGTACTTC. Encoded protein: CASSPLRTGQETQYF.

The chain uses TRBV9 and TRBJ2-1, with D unclear. Germline CDR1 and CDR2: SGDLS and YYNGEE. This CDR3 region has 14 residues. Deletions cut 4 bases from V and 0 bases from J, with 8 bases between. Here the CDR3 reads CASSLYSSYNEQFF. CDR3 bases: TGTGCCAGCAGCTTATATAGCTCCTACAATGAGCAGTTCTTC.

The gene calls are TRBV11-2 and TRBJ1-3, with D perhaps matching TRBD1 (5 bases). Trimming left V 1 base short and J 4 bases short, with 14 bases between. CDR1 is SGHAT and CDR2 is FQNNGV in the germline V gene. The CDR3 is made up of 16 amino acids. CDR3 sequence reads: CASSLVPGLGGNTIYF. DNA for the CDR3: TGTGCCAGCAGCTTAGTCCCGGGACTCGGAGGAAACACCATATATTTT.

This clone has only one observation. The chain carries TRBV9 and TRBJ1-4; TRBD1 might be the D (6 bases). Trimming cost V 0 bases and J 8 bases, with 14 bases left between them. The CDR3 runs to 15 residues. In germline, CDR1 is SGDLS, CDR2 YYNGEE. CDR3 loop: CASSVAQGLGEKLFF. CDR3 nucleotides: TGTGCCAGCAGCGTAGCCCAGGGGTTAGGGGAAAAACTGTTTTTT.

V usage is TRBV19 and J usage is TRBJ1-1; 7 nucleotides match TRBD1. The CDR3 has 15 amino acids. The trim removed 3 bases at V and 4 bases at J, leaving 8 bases unmatched. The germline CDR1 and CDR2 sequences are LNHDA and SQIVND (reference sequence). CDR3 region: CASSITGTEGTEAFF. The CDR3, as DNA: TGTGCCAGTAGTATCACCGGGACAGAGGGCACTGAAGCTTTCTTT.

The chain combines TRBV7-2 with TRBJ2-5; tentatively, D is TRBD2 (5 bases). The ends were cut back, 0 bases at V and 4 bases at J, with 6 bases in the middle. The CDR3 is made up of 13 amino acids. Germline V gives CDR1 SGHTA, CDR2 FQGNSA. The CDR3 is CASSLAGRETQYF. CDR3 in DNA: TGTGCCAGCAGCTTAGCAGGGAGAGAGACCCAGTACTTC. Using reference TRBV7-2 and TRBJ2-5 for the parts outside the CDR3, the full variable domain is GAGVSQSPSNKVTEKGKDVELRCDPISGHTALYWYRQSLGQGLEFLIYFQGNSAPDKSGLPSDRFSAERTGGSVSTLTIQRTQQEDSAVYLCASSLAGRETQYFGPGTRLLVL.

The chain couples TRBV16 to TRBJ2-3; D not certain. The length of the CDR3 is 13 residues. V was trimmed by 4 bases and J by 9 bases, leaving 14 bases between them. CDR1 KGHSY and CDR2 FQNENV come from the germline V gene. The CDR3 loop is CASSLDLARTQYF. The CDR3, as DNA: TGTGCCAGCAGCCTAGACCTTGCCAGGACGCAGTATTTT.

The gene calls are TRBV19 and TRBJ2-7; 8 bases agree with TRBD1. This CDR3 is 17 amino acids long. The J segment lost 0 bases and the V segment lost 5 bases, leaving 12 bases of the junction unmatched. CDR1 LNHDA and CDR2 SQIVND come from the germline V gene (reference sequence). The CDR3 loop is CASSPSSGTGFSYEQYF. The CDR3 DNA reads TGTGCCAGTAGTCCTTCCTCCGGGACAGGATTCTCCTACGAGCAGTACTTC.